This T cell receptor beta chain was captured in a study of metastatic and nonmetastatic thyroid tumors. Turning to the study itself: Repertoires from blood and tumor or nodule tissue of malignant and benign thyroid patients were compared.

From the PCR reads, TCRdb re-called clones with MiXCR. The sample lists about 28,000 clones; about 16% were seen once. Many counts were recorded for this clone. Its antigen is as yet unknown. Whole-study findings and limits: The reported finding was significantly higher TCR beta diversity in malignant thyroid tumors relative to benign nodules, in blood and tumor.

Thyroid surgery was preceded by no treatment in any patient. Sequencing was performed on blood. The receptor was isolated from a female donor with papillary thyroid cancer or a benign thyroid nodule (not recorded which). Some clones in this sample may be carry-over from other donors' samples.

The CDR3, as DNA: TGTGCCAGCAGTGCGCGATCCCCTGAAAAACTGTTTTTT. Translated, it gives CASSARSPEKLFF. The genes are TRBV28 and TRBJ1-4, with D unresolved. The CDR3 has 13 amino acids. Germline CDR1 reads MDHEN; CDR2 reads SYDVKM. Trimming stripped 5 bases from V and 7 bases from J, with 11 bases between.